The rows below give T cell receptor beta chains drawn from one sample of a study of cytomegalovirus exposure and HLA in healthy donors. The table came from immunoSEQ multiplex PCR; TCRdb's copy has only in-frame clones and leaves some out. Its table records roughly 220,000 clones. Sequencing was done on a sample of PBMCs. These receptor sequences come from a girl under 10 years old in good health and CMV-seropositive. CDR3s include the opening cysteine and the closing phenylalanine or tryptophan. The order of the fields is J gene, V gene, D gene, CDR3 protein, CDR3 DNA. A D gene is named only where the DNA matches it firmly.

>TRBJ2-7|TRBV11-2|NA
CASSLAGISVYEQYF
TGTGCCAGCAGCTTAGCCGGGATTAGTGTCTACGAGCAGTACTTC
>TRBJ1-2|TRBV2|NA
CASKRGGVTNYGYTF
TGTGCCAGCAAGAGGGGGGGGGTCACAAACTATGGCTACACCTTC
>TRBJ2-3|TRBV7-6|NA
CASSGGRLAGDTQYF
TGTGCCAGCAGCGGGGGCCGATTAGCGGGAGATACGCAGTATTTT
>TRBJ2-6|TRBV5-1|NA
CASSLARGLGSGANVLTF
TGCGCCAGCAGCTTGGCCAGGGGTCTGGGCTCTGGGGCCAACGTCCTGACTTTC
>TRBJ2-1|TRBV6-4|TRBD2
CASALAGEGNEQFF
TGTGCCAGCGCGCTAGCGGGAGAAGGCAATGAGCAGTTCTTC
>TRBJ2-1|TRBV27|TRBD2
CASSRAGTSGSYNEQFF
TGTGCCAGCAGTAGAGCCGGGACTAGCGGGAGTTACAATGAGCAGTTCTTC
>TRBJ1-1|TRBV19|NA
CASSIDLDWGRTMNTEAFF
TGTGCCAGTAGTATAGATCTAGATTGGGGGAGGACCATGAACACTGAAGCTTTCTTT
>TRBJ2-5|TRBV10-3|TRBD1
CAFPRTRGRSETQYF
TGTGCCTTCCCAAGGACGAGGGGGCGATCGGAGACCCAGTACTTC
>TRBJ1-3|TRBV11-2|NA
CASSLESGLGNTIYF
TGTGCCAGCAGCTTAGAATCGGGACTTGGAAACACCATATATTTT
>TRBJ2-5|TRBV28|TRBD2
CASSTLAGRQETQYF
TGTGCCAGCAGCACACTAGCGGGCCGACAAGAGACCCAGTACTTC
>TRBJ2-3|TRBV6-4|TRBD2
CASSLLAGGSTDTQYF
TGTGCCAGCAGTCTACTAGCGGGAGGGAGCACAGATACGCAGTATTTT
>TRBJ2-3|TRBV30|TRBD2
CACKGLAGGPEGDTQYF
TGTGCCTGTAAGGGACTAGCGGGAGGGCCGGAGGGAGATACGCAGTATTTT
>TRBJ2-3|TRBV30|TRBD2
CGGRAVDTQYF
TGCGGCGGGAGGGCCGTAGATACGCAGTATTTT
>TRBJ2-5|TRBV29-1|NA
CSVPQGSSPHGWEETQYF
TGCAGCGTGCCCCAGGGGAGTTCACCCCATGGGTGGGAAGAGACCCAGTACTTC
>TRBJ2-2|TRBV5-1|NA
CASSPLSGGSPGELFF
TGCGCCAGCAGCCCCCTTAGTGGGGGGTCCCCCGGGGAGCTGTTTTTT
>TRBJ2-7|TRBV18|NA
CASSPLGTAGEQYF
TGTGCCAGCTCACCCCTCGGGACTGCGGGGGAGCAGTACTTC
>TRBJ2-1|TRBV6-1|TRBD2
CASRQGLAGRDEQFF
TGTGCCAGCAGGCAGGGACTAGCGGGTAGGGATGAGCAGTTCTTC
>TRBJ2-1|TRBV7-9|TRBD2
CASSLVTSGTVEQFF
TGTGCCAGCAGCTTAGTCACTAGCGGGACAGTTGAGCAGTTCTTC
>TRBJ1-2|TRBV30|NA
CAWSVRSGGAYGYTF
TGTGCCTGGAGTGTACGGTCGGGGGGGGCTTATGGCTACACCTTC
>TRBJ1-3|TRBV7-3|TRBD1
CASSLSGGSGNTIYF
TGTGCCAGCAGCTTGTCAGGGGGTAGTGGAAACACCATATATTTT
>TRBJ2-3|TRBV4-2|NA
CASSQRGEDTDTQYF
TGTGCCAGCAGCCAAAGAGGGGAGGACACAGATACGCAGTATTTT
>TRBJ2-2|TRBV7-9|NA
CASSRDPGELFF
TGTGCCAGCAGCCGGGATCCCGGGGAGCTGTTTTTT
>TRBJ1-1|TRBV30|NA
CAWSVGPSYRVNTEAFF
TGTGCCTGGAGTGTAGGCCCCTCTTACAGGGTGAACACTGAAGCTTTCTTT
>TRBJ2-7|TRBV9|TRBD1
CASSVTGGENEQYF
TGTGCCAGCAGCGTAACAGGGGGCGAAAACGAGCAGTACTTC
>TRBJ1-1|TRBV7-8|NA
CASSPGGGEAFF
TGTGCCAGCAGCCCTGGTGGAGGTGAAGCTTTCTTT
>TRBJ1-1|TRBV7-9|TRBD1
CASSNNGQGNTEAFF
TGTGCCAGCAGCAACAACGGACAGGGGAACACTGAAGCTTTCTTT
>TRBJ1-5|TRBV28|NA
CASSQGTEYQPQHF
TGTGCCAGCAGTCAAGGGACTGAATATCAGCCCCAGCATTTT
>TRBJ1-2|TRBV7-9|NA
CASSRSGQGLGTF
TGTGCCAGCAGCCGGAGTGGACAAGGGCTCGGGACCTTC
>TRBJ2-1|TRBV12-5|TRBD2
CASGPGLAGEQFF
TGTGCTAGTGGCCCTGGACTAGCTGGTGAGCAGTTCTTC
>TRBJ2-6|TRBV29-1|NA
CSVTGNSGANVLTF
TGCAGCGTTACAGGGAACTCTGGGGCCAACGTCCTGACTTTC
>TRBJ2-1|TRBV5-8|NA
CASSFGSASGLYNEQFF
TGTGCCAGCAGCTTTGGGTCTGCTTCCGGACTATACAATGAGCAGTTCTTC
>TRBJ2-5|TRBV29-1|NA
CSVDQGRGETQYF
TGCAGCGTTGATCAGGGGAGGGGGGAGACCCAGTACTTC
>TRBJ2-7|TRBV19|NA
CASSPSGLYEQYF
TGTGCCAGTAGTCCCAGCGGGCTCTACGAGCAGTACTTC
>TRBJ2-7|TRBV2|TRBD2
CASSKPAGGVYEQYF
TGTGCCAGCAGTAAGCCGGCGGGGGGGGTCTACGAGCAGTACTTC
>TRBJ2-5|TRBV11-2|TRBD2
CASSKTGTSGKETQYF
TGTGCCAGCAGCAAGACCGGGACTAGCGGGAAAGAGACCCAGTACTTC
>TRBJ2-3|TRBV28|NA
CASQGGAQSTDTQYF
TGTGCCAGCCAAGGGGGGGCCCAAAGCACAGATACGCAGTATTTT
>TRBJ2-1|TRBV7-3|NA
CASSLTRLVGAGEQFF
TGTGCCAGCAGCTTAACCCGACTAGTAGGGGCCGGTGAGCAGTTCTTC
>TRBJ2-5|TRBV20-1|NA
CSAPLTETQYF
TGCAGTGCCCCTCTAACAGAGACCCAGTACTTC
>TRBJ2-5|TRBV7-9|TRBD1
CASSRQGQETQYF
TGTGCCAGCAGCCGACAGGGGCAAGAGACCCAGTACTTC
>TRBJ2-2|TRBV10-3|TRBD2
CAISGELAGGPITGELFF
TGTGCCATCAGTGGGGAACTAGCGGGAGGACCTATCACCGGGGAGCTGTTTTTT
>TRBJ2-3|TRBV28|TRBD2
CASSSDGLALQSTDTQYF
TGTGCCAGCAGTTCTGATGGACTAGCGCTTCAAAGCACAGATACGCAGTATTTT
>TRBJ2-1|TRBV7-2|TRBD2
CASSPSGTTEQFF
TGTGCCAGCAGCCCGAGCGGGACGACTGAGCAGTTCTTC
>TRBJ2-1|TRBV7-3|TRBD2
CASSPIAGGLNEQFF
TGTGCCAGCAGCCCCATAGCGGGAGGGTTGAATGAGCAGTTCTTC
>TRBJ1-1|TRBV7-2|NA
CASSLAPIGGGTEAFF
TGTGCCAGCAGCTTGGCCCCCATAGGGGGGGGCACTGAAGCTTTCTTT
>TRBJ2-6|TRBV5-4|NA
CASTGSIFSGANVLTF
TGTGCCAGCACGGGGTCGATCTTCTCTGGGGCCAACGTCCTGACTTTC
>TRBJ2-5|TRBV15|TRBD2
CATSRDKSKELAGGRETQYF
TGTGCCACCAGCAGAGACAAATCGAAGGAGCTAGCGGGAGGGAGGGAGACCCAGTACTTC
>TRBJ1-2|TRBV19|TRBD1
CASRSGGQGDGANYGYTF
TGTGCCAGTAGATCAGGAGGACAGGGAGATGGAGCTAACTATGGCTACACCTTC
>TRBJ1-2|TRBV7-2|NA
CASSQWGGGYTF
TGTGCCAGCAGCCAGTGGGGGGGAGGCTACACCTTC
>TRBJ2-7|TRBV4-1|TRBD2
CASSQEEGLAEHEQYF
TGCGCCAGCAGCCAAGAGGAGGGACTAGCGGAGCACGAGCAGTACTTC
>TRBJ2-3|TRBV7-2|NA
CASSKPSGDVMQYF
TGTGCCAGCAGCAAACCATCGGGAGACGTTATGCAGTATTTT
>TRBJ2-7|TRBV9|TRBD2
CASSAETSGRASYEQYF
TGTGCCAGCAGCGCAGAAACTAGCGGGAGGGCCTCCTACGAGCAGTACTTC
>TRBJ2-7|TRBV28|TRBD1
CASSQRTGAYEQYF
TGTGCCAGCAGCCAAAGGACAGGGGCCTACGAGCAGTACTTC
>TRBJ1-2|TRBV28|NA
CASKGGGPNYGYTF
TGTGCCAGCAAGGGAGGGGGACCTAACTATGGCTACACCTTC